This T cell receptor (beta chain) stems from a study of T-cell memory formation after mild COVID-19. Turning to the study itself: Most TCR clusters belonged to a single donor.

TCRdb independently ran MiXCR on the 5' RACE reads; one entry per CDR3 protein. The table has 150,000 to 200,000 distinct CDR3 sequences, 11% seen once. Study results and caveats: Clones which contracted sat mainly in CM and EM if CD4+, and in EMRA if CD8+. Some clones that responded were present in memory (sampled pre-infection), which suggests cross-reactive memory joined. Clones that contracted from day 15 to 85 had balanced CD4/CD8; later expanders were CD4+ biased.

In its sample, this clonotype was seen many times. Its target is unknown. The TCR sequence derives from a man aged 18 to 35 who had mild COVID-19 (a few samples of this study predate the infection). Cell type and time point are not known. The sequenced material came from PBMCs or a T cell subset sorted from them (not recorded which).

This CDR3 reads CASGGGELFF. DNA for the CDR3: TGTGCCAGCGGCGGCGGGGAGCTGTTTTTT. The chain carries TRBV6-5 and TRBJ2-2; D unclear. The CDR3 is 10 residues long. The V end was cut by 8 bases, the J end by 7 bases, with 5 bases between. CDR1 and CDR2 from the germline V gene are MNHEY and SVGAGI.